A single T cell receptor (beta chain) is shown here with its context. Its antigen is currently unknown. The sample comes from a study of T cells in localized non-small cell lung cancer. Sequencing used immunoSEQ multiplex PCR; TCRdb keeps in-frame clones, though not all of them. Seen here are around 28,000 clones, 85% to 90% observed once, and the top ten hold under 3%. Overall study findings and caveats: When the top 100 tumor clones were examined, a median around 61 of them also appeared in the adjacent lung, which was paired and uninvolved. A raised T cell density in blood coincided with lengthier overall survival. Of the tissues analyzed, uninvolved adjacent lung showed maximal T cell clonality, greater than tumor.

The sequence derives from an older female donor with stage I lung adenocarcinoma. The sequences come from peripheral blood, collected before any cancer treatment.

The CDR3 bases are TGTGCCAGCAGCAAATGCCTCCGGACAGGGGTGTATGGCTACACCTTC. Its translation: CASSKCLRTGVYGYTF. V gene TRBV21-1 combines with J gene TRBJ1-2; TRBD1, the table's D call, was not compared with the DNA. TRBV21-1 is flagged as a pseudogene. CDR3 length: 16 residues.